What follows are 10 T cell receptor beta chains derived from one specimen sequenced in a study of cytomegalovirus exposure and HLA in healthy donors. Researchers ran the PCR with 60 Vbeta and 13 Jbeta primers. TCRdb's copy holds only in-frame clones and misses some; the assay was immunoSEQ multiplex PCR. The sample gives roughly 160,000 clones, 80% of which show up once; approximately 1.3% is in the top ten. Sequenced material: PBMCs. The receptor set was obtained from a young man in good health and CMV-seronegative.

This clone was counted between two and nine times. The chain uses TRBV28 and TRBJ1-3; 8 nucleotides line up with TRBD1. The germline V gene encodes CDR1 MDHEN and CDR2 SYDVKM. The CDR3 has 19 residues. The trim removed 4 bases at V and 0 bases at J, leaving 14 bases unmatched. CDR3 DNA: TGTGCCAGCAGTTCTGACAGGGGCCCGGCCCTAAGCTCTGGAAACACCATATATTTT. The encoded protein is CASSSDRGPALSSGNTIYF.

Regarding this clone: Distinct nucleotide sequences in the sample also encode this CDR3. V usage is TRBV5-1 and J usage is TRBJ2-4; D is undetermined. This CDR3 comprises 13 residues. V was pared by 1 base and J by 4 bases, with 6 bases between. Looked up from germline, CDR1 is SGHRS and CDR2 is YFSETQ. CDR3 nucleotide sequence: TGCGCCAGCAGCTTGTCCGGTAAAAACATTCAGTACTTC. Translated: CASSLSGKNIQYF.

J is TRBJ2-7 and V is TRBV7-2; 9 nucleotides agree with TRBD1. Germline loops: CDR1 SGHTA, CDR2 FQGNSA. The ends lost 4 bases at V and 5 bases at J; junction bases unmatched: 6. The CDR3 has 14 residues. CDR3 DNA: TGTGCCAGCAGCTCGGACAGGGGAGCCAACGAGCAGTACTTC. As protein: CASSSDRGANEQYF.

This clone was picked up one time. The chain combines TRBV7-3 with TRBJ2-3, with TRBD2 as a possible D gene (5 bases). The V end lost 1 base, the J end lost 0 bases, and 8 bases lay between the germline ends. The CDR3 runs 15 residues. Germline V CDR1 and CDR2: SGHTA, FQGTGA. The CDR3 DNA sequence: TGTGCCAGCAGCTTAAATGGAGGTAGCACAGATACGCAGTATTTT. Protein: CASSLNGGSTDTQYF.

The chain has TRBV4-3 and TRBJ2-1; TRBD2 matches at 8 bases. V lost 5 bases to trimming and J lost 9 bases; unmatched junction nucleotides: 12. The germline V gene has CDR1 LGHNA and CDR2 YSLEER. This CDR3 has 15 residues. The CDR3 bases are TGCGCCAGCAGCGAAGCTGTCCTAGCGGGCCTTGAGCAGTTCTTC. This codes for CASSEAVLAGLEQFF.

The chain carries TRBV30 and TRBJ2-2, with D possibly matching TRBD2 (7 bases). The CDR3 contains 18 residues. V was clipped by 3 bases and J by 7 bases, with 27 bases between them. Germline CDR1 reads GTSNPN; CDR2 reads SVGIG (reference sequence). Written as DNA, the CDR3 is TGTGCCTGGAGCCGTACCTTGTGGAGGGGGGGCCTTGACGGGGAGCTGTTTTTT. Amino acids: CAWSRTLWRGGLDGELFF.

The J gene is TRBJ2-5, the V gene TRBV30; D might be TRBD1 (6 bases). This CDR3 has 16 amino acids. Germline V gives CDR1 GTSNPN, CDR2 SVGIG (reference sequence). V shed 0 bases and J shed 2 bases, with 16 bases lying between them. The CDR3 is CAWSVSRGHPQETQYF. The CDR3 nucleotides are TGTGCCTGGAGTGTAAGCAGGGGACACCCTCAAGAGACCCAGTACTTC.

This chain joins TRBV30 and TRBJ1-1; tentative D call: TRBD1 (5 bases). The germline V and J ends were trimmed by 6 bases and 6 bases, with 17 bases remaining between them. Germline-derived CDR1 and CDR2 are GTSNPN and SVGIG (reference sequence). This CDR3 has 13 amino acids. The CDR3 sequence is CACKTVSVAEAFF. In nucleotides, the CDR3 is TGTGCCTGTAAGACAGTATCAGTCGCTGAAGCTTTCTTT.

The chain is built from TRBV18 and TRBJ1-6; D gene uncertain. This CDR3 comprises 15 residues. Trimming shortened V by 3 bases and J by 9 bases, and 15 bases separated the two germline ends. Germline CDR1 and CDR2: KGHSH and LQKENI. The CDR3 nucleotides read TGTGCCAGCTCACCCAAGGACCTCCGGGGTTCACCCCTCCACTTT. It codes for CASSPKDLRGSPLHF.

The CDR3 bases are TGTGCCTGGAGTGACCTACTAGCGGGGAAGTACGAGCAGTACTTC. It encodes CAWSDLLAGKYEQYF. This chain links TRBV30 with TRBJ2-7; 10 nucleotides match TRBD2. Germline CDR1 GTSNPN, CDR2 SVGIG (reference sequence). The CDR3 is 15 amino acids. V lost 1 base and J lost 4; bases outside the gene matches: 7.